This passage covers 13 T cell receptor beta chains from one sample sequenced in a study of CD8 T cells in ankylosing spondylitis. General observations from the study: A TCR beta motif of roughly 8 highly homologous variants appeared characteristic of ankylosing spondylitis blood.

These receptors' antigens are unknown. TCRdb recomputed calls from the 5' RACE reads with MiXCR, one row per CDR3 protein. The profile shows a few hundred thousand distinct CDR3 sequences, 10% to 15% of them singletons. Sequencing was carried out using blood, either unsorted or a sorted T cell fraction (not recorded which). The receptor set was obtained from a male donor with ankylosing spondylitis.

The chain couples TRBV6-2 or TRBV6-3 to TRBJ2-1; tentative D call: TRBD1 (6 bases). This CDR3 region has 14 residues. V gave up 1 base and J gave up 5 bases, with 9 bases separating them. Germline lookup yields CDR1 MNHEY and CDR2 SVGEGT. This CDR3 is CASSYFRQDNEQFF. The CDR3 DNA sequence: TGTGCCAGCAGTTACTTTCGACAGGACAATGAGCAGTTCTTC.

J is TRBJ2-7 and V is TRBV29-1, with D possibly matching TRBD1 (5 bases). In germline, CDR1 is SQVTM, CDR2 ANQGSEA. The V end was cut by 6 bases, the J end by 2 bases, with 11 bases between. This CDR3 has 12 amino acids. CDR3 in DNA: TGCAGCGTCCAAGGGGCCGCCTACGAGCAGTACTTC. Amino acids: CSVQGAAYEQYF.

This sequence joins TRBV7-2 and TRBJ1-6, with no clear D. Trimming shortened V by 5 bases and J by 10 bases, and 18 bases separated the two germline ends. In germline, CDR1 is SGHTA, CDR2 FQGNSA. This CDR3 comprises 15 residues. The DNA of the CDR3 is TGTGCCAGCAGCCTAGAGGCCCTGTTCTCGTCACCCCTCCACTTT. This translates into CASSLEALFSSPLHF.

CDR3 nucleotides: TGTGCCAGCAGCACCGACGGCCGGAGGGGAGAGACCCAGTACTTC. Translated: CASSTDGRRGETQYF. The rearrangement links TRBV7-8 to TRBJ2-5, with a tentative D call TRBD2 (6 bases). Germline loops: CDR1 SGHVS, CDR2 FQNEAQ. The CDR3 loop spans 15 amino acids. Trimming removed 5 bases from V and 4 bases from J, with 17 bases in between. Full variable domain (outside the CDR3, taken from reference TRBV7-8 and TRBJ2-5): GAGVSQSPRYKVAKRGQDVALRCDPISGHVSLFWYQQALGQGPEFLTYFQNEAQLDKSGLPSDRFFAERPEGSVSTLKIQRTQQEDSAVYLCASSTDGRRGETQYFGPGTRLLVL.

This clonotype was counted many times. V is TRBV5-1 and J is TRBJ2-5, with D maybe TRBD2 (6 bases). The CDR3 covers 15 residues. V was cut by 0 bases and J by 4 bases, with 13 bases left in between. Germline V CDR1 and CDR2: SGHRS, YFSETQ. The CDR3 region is CASSLAGGPGETQYF. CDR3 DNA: TGCGCCAGCAGCTTGGCTGGAGGGCCGGGAGAGACCCAGTACTTC.

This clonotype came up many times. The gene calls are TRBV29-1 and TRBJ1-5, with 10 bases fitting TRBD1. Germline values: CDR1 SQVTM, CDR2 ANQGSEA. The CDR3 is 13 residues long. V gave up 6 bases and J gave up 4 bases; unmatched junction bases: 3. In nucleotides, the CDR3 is TGCAGCGTGGGGACAGGGGAGAATCAGCCCCAGCATTTT. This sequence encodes CSVGTGENQPQHF.

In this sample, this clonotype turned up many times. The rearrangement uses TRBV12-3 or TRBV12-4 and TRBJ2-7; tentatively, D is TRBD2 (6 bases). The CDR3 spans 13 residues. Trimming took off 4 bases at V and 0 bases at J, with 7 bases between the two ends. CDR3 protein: CASSSRGSYEQYF. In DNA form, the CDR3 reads TGTGCCAGCAGTTCGCGGGGCTCCTACGAGCAGTACTTC.

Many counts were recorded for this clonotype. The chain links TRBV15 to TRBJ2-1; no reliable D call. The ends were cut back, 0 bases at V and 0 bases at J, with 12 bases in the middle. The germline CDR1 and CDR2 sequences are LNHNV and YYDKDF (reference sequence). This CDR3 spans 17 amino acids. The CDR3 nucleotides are TGTGCCACCAGCAGAGACTGGGGAAGGAGCTCCTACAATGAGCAGTTCTTC. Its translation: CATSRDWGRSSYNEQFF.

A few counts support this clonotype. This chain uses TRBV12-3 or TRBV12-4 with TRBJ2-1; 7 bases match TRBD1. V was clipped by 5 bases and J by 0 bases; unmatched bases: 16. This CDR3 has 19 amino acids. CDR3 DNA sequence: TGTGCCAGCAGTCCGAAAACAGGGGTGGGGGTTAGCTCCTACAATGAGCAGTTCTTC. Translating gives CASSPKTGVGVSSYNEQFF.

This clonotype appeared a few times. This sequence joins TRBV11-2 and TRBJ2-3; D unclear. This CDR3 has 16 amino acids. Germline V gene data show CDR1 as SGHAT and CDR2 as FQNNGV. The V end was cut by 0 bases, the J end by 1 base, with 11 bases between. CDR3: CASSLERGIRTDTQYF. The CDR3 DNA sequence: TGTGCCAGCAGCTTAGAACGTGGGATTCGCACAGATACGCAGTATTTT. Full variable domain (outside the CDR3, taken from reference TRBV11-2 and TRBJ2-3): EAGVAQSPRYKIIEKRQSVAFWCNPISGHATLYWYQQILGQGPKLLIQFQNNGVVDDSQLPKDRFSAERLKGVDSTLKIQPAKLEDSAVYLCASSLERGIRTDTQYFGPGTRLTVL.

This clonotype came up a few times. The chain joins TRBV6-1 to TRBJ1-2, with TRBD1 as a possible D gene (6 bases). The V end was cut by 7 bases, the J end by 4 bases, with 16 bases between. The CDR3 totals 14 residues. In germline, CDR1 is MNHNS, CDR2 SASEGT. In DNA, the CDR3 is TGTGCCAGCATGACAGGAGATCAATCCTATGGCTACACCTTC. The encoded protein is CASMTGDQSYGYTF.

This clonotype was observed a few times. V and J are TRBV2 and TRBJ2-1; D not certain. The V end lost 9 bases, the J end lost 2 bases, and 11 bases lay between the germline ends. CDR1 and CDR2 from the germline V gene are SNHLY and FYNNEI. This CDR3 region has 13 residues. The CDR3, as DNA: TGTGCCAGTACAGAAAGGGCCTACAATGAGCAGTTCTTC. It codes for CASTERAYNEQFF.

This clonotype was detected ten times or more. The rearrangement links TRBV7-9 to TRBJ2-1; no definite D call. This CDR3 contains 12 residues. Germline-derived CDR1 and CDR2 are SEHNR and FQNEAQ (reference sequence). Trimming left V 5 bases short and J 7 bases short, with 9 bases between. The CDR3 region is CASSQNENEQFF. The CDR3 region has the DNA TGTGCCAGCAGCCAGAATGAGAATGAGCAGTTCTTC.